This is a list of T cell receptor beta chains from one sample in a study of regulatory T cells in long-lasting Graves disease. TCRdb itself ran the multiplex PCR reads through MiXCR, one entry per CDR3 protein. The sample gives under 450,000 distinct CDR3 sequences, 15% to 20% of which show up once; roughly a fifth is in the top ten. These data are also associated with another study on T cells in Graves' hyperthyroidism and ophthalmopathy.

Specimen: peripheral blood mononuclear cells (PBMCs), collected at new diagnosis, from a patient treated with antithyroid drugs. Every receptor here comes from a woman between 18 and 30 years old with Graves disease. CDR3s include the opening cysteine and the closing phenylalanine or tryptophan. The D gene is left open where the match is weak. Clone size is stated in some rows and not others, as once, few, many or a class when expanded.

DNA: TGTGCCTGGAGTGTACCCTGGACTAGCGGGGAGACCCAGTACTTC; CDR3: CAWSVPWTSGETQYF; D: TRBD2; V: TRBV30; size: many; J: TRBJ2-5
DNA: TGCGCCAGCAGCCCGCTTGATGCCCGTTTTGAAGCTTTCTTT; CDR3: CASSPLDARFEAFF; D: .; V: TRBV4-1; size: .; J: TRBJ1-1
DNA: TGTGCCAGCAGTTTACCCCCGCGGACAGGGTGGCGATTGAACACCGGGGAGCTGTTTTTT; CDR3: CASSLPPRTGWRLNTGELFF; D: TRBD1; V: TRBV28; size: .; J: TRBJ2-2
DNA: TGTGCCAGCAGTGGACTAGCCGAAACCGGGGAGCTGTTTTTT; CDR3: CASSGLAETGELFF; D: TRBD2; V: TRBV2; size: few; J: TRBJ2-2
DNA: TGCAGTGCTTGTCTATCGGGGCAAGAGACCCAGTACTTC; CDR3: CSACLSGQETQYF; D: .; V: TRBV20-1; size: few; J: TRBJ2-5
DNA: TGTGCCAGCAGCCCAAGGTCGGTTAATGGGGCCAACGTCCTGACTTTC; CDR3: CASSPRSVNGANVLTF; D: .; V: TRBV27; size: many; J: TRBJ2-6
DNA: TGCAGCGTTTTTAGACAGGGGCCTAACTATGGCTACACCTTC; CDR3: CSVFRQGPNYGYTF; D: TRBD1; V: TRBV29-1; size: many; J: TRBJ1-2
DNA: TGTGCCAGCAGTTGGACGTGGGGAGGAGCAGATACGCAGTATTTT; CDR3: CASSWTWGGADTQYF; D: .; V: TRBV27; size: many; J: TRBJ2-3
DNA: TGCGCCAGCAGCTTGAGTCGGACAGCCACTTCAAGGGGGAACACTGAAGCTTTCTTT; CDR3: CASSLSRTATSRGNTEAFF; D: .; V: TRBV5-1; size: many; J: TRBJ1-1
DNA: TGTGCCAGCAGTGAAGCGGGGGGCTACAATGAGCAGTTCTTC; CDR3: CASSEAGGYNEQFF; D: TRBD2; V: TRBV6-4; size: many; J: TRBJ2-1
DNA: TGTGCCAGCAGCCCTACACTACAGGGAACCTACAATGAGCAGTTCTTC; CDR3: CASSPTLQGTYNEQFF; D: .; V: TRBV5-1; size: many; J: TRBJ2-1
DNA: TGTGCCAGCAGCCAAGAGAGCGTCCGGGGGTATGGCTACACCTTC; CDR3: CASSQESVRGYGYTF; D: .; V: TRBV3-1; size: many; J: TRBJ1-2
DNA: TGTGCCAGCAGTCAGTGGACTAGCGGGGGGGCCACAGATACGCAGTATTTT; CDR3: CASSQWTSGGATDTQYF; D: TRBD2; V: TRBV12-3/TRBV12-4; size: .; J: TRBJ2-3
DNA: TGTGCCAGTAGTCGGGGAGCGGGGGTATCGGATACGCAGTATTTT; CDR3: CASSRGAGVSDTQYF; D: TRBD2; V: TRBV19; size: .; J: TRBJ2-3
DNA: TGTGCCACCAGTGACTTTGGACGGAGACAAGAGACCCAGTACTTC; CDR3: CATSDFGRRQETQYF; D: .; V: TRBV24-1; size: .; J: TRBJ2-5
DNA: TGTGCCAGTGGCCAGGGGGGCATCCATGGCTACACCTTC; CDR3: CASGQGGIHGYTF; D: TRBD1; V: TRBV27; size: many; J: TRBJ1-2
DNA: TGCGCCAGCAGTGAGTCACCTAGCGGGGGGCAAAGTGAGCAGTTCTTC; CDR3: CASSESPSGGQSEQFF; D: TRBD2; V: TRBV10-1; size: many; J: TRBJ2-1
DNA: TGTGCCAGCAGTTTAGCTGGGGAAACTGAAGCTTTCTTT; CDR3: CASSLAGETEAFF; D: .; V: TRBV12-3/TRBV12-4; size: .; J: TRBJ1-1
DNA: TGTGCCAGCAGCTTAACGGGAACTAGCGGGGGTTCCTACAATGAGCAGTTCTTC; CDR3: CASSLTGTSGGSYNEQFF; D: TRBD2; V: TRBV7-3; size: few; J: TRBJ2-1
DNA: TGTGCCAGCAGGGCAGGGGTAGGACAGCCCCAGCATTTT; CDR3: CASRAGVGQPQHF; D: .; V: TRBV25-1; size: few; J: TRBJ1-5
DNA: TGCGCCAGCAGCTCAAGGGGTTACAATGAGCAGTTCTTC; CDR3: CASSSRGYNEQFF; D: .; V: TRBV5-1; size: many; J: TRBJ2-1
DNA: TGTGCCAGCAGCCCAGGGACCTGGGGGGTTACTTACGAGCAGTACTTC; CDR3: CASSPGTWGVTYEQYF; D: .; V: TRBV7-2; size: .; J: TRBJ2-7
DNA: TGTGCCAGCAGCTTAGGGTCTAGTCGACTAGTGCCCAATGAGCAGTTCTTC; CDR3: CASSLGSSRLVPNEQFF; D: .; V: TRBV7-3; size: few; J: TRBJ2-1
DNA: TGTGCCAGCAGTGATTCCGGGAGGGGCGCCTACGGCGCCCAGTACTTC; CDR3: CASSDSGRGAYGAQYF; D: TRBD2; V: TRBV6-1; size: many; J: TRBJ2-5
DNA: TGTGCCAGCAGTGGAGCGGGGGTACAAGAGACCCAGTACTTC; CDR3: CASSGAGVQETQYF; D: TRBD2; V: TRBV2; size: many; J: TRBJ2-5
DNA: TGCAGTGCTAGACCGCCAAGCTCCTACAATGAGCAGTTCTTC; CDR3: CSARPPSSYNEQFF; D: .; V: TRBV20-1; size: many; J: TRBJ2-1
DNA: TGTGCCAGCAGTTTGGGAAGGACAGGGTACGAGCAGTACTTC; CDR3: CASSLGRTGYEQYF; D: TRBD1; V: TRBV28; size: many; J: TRBJ2-7
DNA: TGTGCTACCGGGGGGATGCTGGGTGAAGCTTTCTTT; CDR3: CATGGMLGEAFF; D: .; V: TRBV12-5; size: few; J: TRBJ1-1
DNA: TGCAGTGCTAGAGGCATATTAGCGGGGGGCCCCTCCTACGAGCAGTACTTC; CDR3: CSARGILAGGPSYEQYF; D: TRBD2; V: TRBV20-1; size: many; J: TRBJ2-7
DNA: TGTGCCAGCAGCCCGGGGACTAGCGGGGGTGAGCAGTTCTTC; CDR3: CASSPGTSGGEQFF; D: TRBD2; V: TRBV11-3; size: many; J: TRBJ2-1
DNA: TGTGCCAGCAGTCCCTCTGGACTAGCGGGAAGCCGTGAGCAGTATTTT; CDR3: CASSPSGLAGSREQYF; D: TRBD2; V: TRBV12-3/TRBV12-4; size: .; J: TRBJ2-3
DNA: TGTGCCAGCCAACGAGGGACTAGCGTCTACGAGCAGTACTTC; CDR3: CASQRGTSVYEQYF; D: TRBD2; V: TRBV7-8; size: many; J: TRBJ2-7
DNA: TGTGCCAGCAGTCAAGTAGCGGGAGGAGGCACAGATACGCAGTATTTT; CDR3: CASSQVAGGGTDTQYF; D: TRBD2; V: TRBV2; size: many; J: TRBJ2-3
DNA: TGTGCCTGGACGGCGGTTGGACCTGGAAACACCATATATTTT; CDR3: CAWTAVGPGNTIYF; D: .; V: TRBV30; size: .; J: TRBJ1-3
DNA: TGTGCCAGCAGCGACCAGACAGGAGCTGAAGCTTTCTTT; CDR3: CASSDQTGAEAFF; D: .; V: TRBV9; size: many; J: TRBJ1-1
DNA: TGTGCCAGCAAGGGCACCTTAAATGAAAAACTGTTTTTT; CDR3: CASKGTLNEKLFF; D: .; V: TRBV2; size: many; J: TRBJ1-4
DNA: TGTGCCAGCAGCCTCAAGGTAGGGATCGTTCTCGAGCAGTACTTC; CDR3: CASSLKVGIVLEQYF; D: .; V: TRBV3-1; size: many; J: TRBJ2-7
DNA: TGTGCCAGCAGTTCCTATCGCGGGACAGGGGGCGCGGGGAAGTATGGCTACACCTTC; CDR3: CASSSYRGTGGAGKYGYTF; D: TRBD1; V: TRBV5-4; size: many; J: TRBJ1-2
DNA: TGTGCCAGCAGCTTAGCGCGACTAGCCACAGATACGCAGTATTTT; CDR3: CASSLARLATDTQYF; D: TRBD2; V: TRBV11-2; size: .; J: TRBJ2-3
DNA: TGTGCCAGCAGTCCCCCTCCGGCCCAGTACTTC; CDR3: CASSPPPAQYF; D: .; V: TRBV6-1; size: many; J: TRBJ2-5
DNA: TGTGCCAGCAGCTTGAGCGAGTTGTTTAAGACCCAGTACTTC; CDR3: CASSLSELFKTQYF; D: .; V: TRBV5-5; size: many; J: TRBJ2-5
DNA: TGTGCCTGGTCCACCCGGCGGGTAGTGGGCAATCAGCCCCAGCATTTT; CDR3: CAWSTRRVVGNQPQHF; D: .; V: TRBV30; size: .; J: TRBJ1-5
DNA: TGTGCCAGCAGCCTCCTGACTAGCAGTGAGCAGTACTTC; CDR3: CASSLLTSSEQYF; D: TRBD2; V: TRBV7-3; size: many; J: TRBJ2-7
DNA: TGTGCCAGCAGTTTAGGGACAGGGGGACCGTATGGCTACACCTTC; CDR3: CASSLGTGGPYGYTF; D: TRBD1; V: TRBV27; size: many; J: TRBJ1-2
DNA: TGCAGCGTGGGTAGACGCACCGAGCAGTACTTC; CDR3: CSVGRRTEQYF; D: .; V: TRBV29-1; size: .; J: TRBJ2-7
DNA: TGTGCCTGGAGCGGGTATGCCGCCGGAACAACCTACGAGCAGTACTTC; CDR3: CAWSGYAAGTTYEQYF; D: .; V: TRBV30; size: many; J: TRBJ2-7
DNA: TGTGCCAGCACCCCGCGCCTTTCGGGTTCCGGGGAGCTGTTTTTT; CDR3: CASTPRLSGSGELFF; D: .; V: TRBV12-3/TRBV12-4; size: many; J: TRBJ2-2
DNA: TGCAGTGTCCACAGCCGGGACAGTGCTCGCTTC; CDR3: CSVHSRDSARF; D: TRBD1; V: TRBV20-1; size: many; J: TRBJ2-7
DNA: TGTGCCAGTAGTGAGGGGCAACTCAAGGGCCCTCGCAATCAGCCCCAGCATTTT; CDR3: CASSEGQLKGPRNQPQHF; D: .; V: TRBV19; size: .; J: TRBJ1-5
DNA: TGCAGCGACAGACGCCCCCGACTAGCGGGGGGGGACAATGAGCAGTTCTTC; CDR3: CSDRRPRLAGGDNEQFF; D: TRBD2; V: TRBV29-1; size: many; J: TRBJ2-1
DNA: TGTGCCAGCAGCTTAGGGGGGCCCAATGAGCAGTTCTTC; CDR3: CASSLGGPNEQFF; D: .; V: TRBV7-9; size: many; J: TRBJ2-1
DNA: TGCAGTGCTAGAGGACGTCGGAGCTCTGGAAACACCATATATTTT; CDR3: CSARGRRSSGNTIYF; D: .; V: TRBV20-1; size: few; J: TRBJ1-3
DNA: TGTGCCACCAGTCGGGGCACCTCGAGCTCCTACAATGAGCAGTTCTTC; CDR3: CATSRGTSSSYNEQFF; D: .; V: TRBV24-1; size: many; J: TRBJ2-1